This TCR beta chain was observed in a study of blood T cell repertoires in COVID-19. Background on the study: Sites in the United States, Italy and Spain provided acute and convalescent COVID-19 samples. PBMCs, B-cell-depleted T cells, or T cells provided the cDNA or gDNA that made up the material.

How the authors handled the data: Reference gene primer amplification yielded estimated nucleated cell counts. The data were produced by immunoSEQ multiplex PCR, yet TCRdb's version contains in-frame clones alone and is incomplete. From that table come the V and J calls and clone size; the DNA was used to work out D and trimming. The profile shows about 210,000 clones, approximately 91% of them singletons. The CDR3 is made up of 12 amino acids. V lost 3 bases and J lost 10, with 10 bases in between. Looked up from germline, CDR1 is SEHNR and CDR2 is FQNEAQ (reference sequence). The sequence came from a man aged 18 to 30 with active or convalescent COVID-19. The sample consisted of peripheral blood. The genes are TRBV7-9 and TRBJ2-1, with a possible D match to TRBD1 (6 bases). CDR3 DNA: TGTGCCAGCAGCTTGGGACATTACGAGCAGTTCTTC. Translating gives CASSLGHYEQFF.